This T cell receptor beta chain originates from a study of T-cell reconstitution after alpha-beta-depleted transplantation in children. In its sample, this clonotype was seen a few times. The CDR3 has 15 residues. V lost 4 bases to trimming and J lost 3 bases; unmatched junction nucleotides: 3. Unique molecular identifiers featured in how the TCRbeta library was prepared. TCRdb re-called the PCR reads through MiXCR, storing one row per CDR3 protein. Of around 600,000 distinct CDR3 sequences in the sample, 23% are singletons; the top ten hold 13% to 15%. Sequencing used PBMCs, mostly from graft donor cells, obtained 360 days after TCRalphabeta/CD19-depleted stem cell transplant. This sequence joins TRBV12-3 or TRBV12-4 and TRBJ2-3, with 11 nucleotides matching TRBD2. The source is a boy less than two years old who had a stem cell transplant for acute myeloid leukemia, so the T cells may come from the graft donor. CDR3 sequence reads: CASSSPSGGTDTQYF. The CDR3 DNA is TGTGCCAGCAGTTCCCCTAGCGGGGGGACAGATACGCAGTATTTT.